Shown below are 6 T cell receptor beta chains from a single sample sequenced in a study of cytomegalovirus exposure and HLA in healthy donors (TCRdb year 2017). Library preparation used the immunoSEQ multiplex PCR assay. A mixture of 60 forward primers for TCR Vbeta segments and 13 reverse primers for TCR Jbeta segments was used in the multiplex PCR. Here the immuneACCESS table is served through TCRdb, limited to in-frame sequences with V and J called. Missing clones are a known gap in these copies; in checked studies unresolved V genes cover under half, and the rest lacks a known reason. In this sample's table one finds 120,000 to 150,000 clones. The biggest ten clones account for roughly 2.6% of the sample. Sequencing used PBMCs. Every receptor here comes from a man aged 35-49 years in good health and CMV-seronegative.

The chain uses TRBV7-9 and TRBJ2-5; TRBD2 matches at 8 bases. J gave up 5 bases and V 2 bases, and 4 bases lay outside the gene matches. CDR1 SEHNR and CDR2 FQNEAQ come from the germline V gene (reference sequence). The CDR3 consists of 14 residues. This CDR3 reads CASSLRTGGETQYF. DNA of the CDR3: TGTGCCAGCAGCTTAAGAACGGGGGGGGAGACCCAGTACTTC. Filled out from reference TRBV7-9 and TRBJ2-5, the complete variable domain reads DTGVSQNPRHKITKRGQNVTFRCDPISEHNRLYWYRQTLGQGPEFLTYFQNEAQLEKSRLLSDRFSAERPKGSFSTLEIQRTEQGDSAMYLCASSLRTGGETQYFGPGTRLLVL.

The chain links TRBV5-1 to TRBJ2-5; TRBD1 aligns across 9 bases. The last part of the DNA fits TRBJ2-7 better; the J call may be wrong. The germline V gene has CDR1 SGHRS and CDR2 YFSETQ. This CDR3 has 16 residues. DNA of the CDR3: TGCGCCAGTAAGCTTCCTGAACAGGGGGCGGTCGGCGAGCAGTACTTC. This sequence encodes CASKLPEQGAVGEQYF.

The chain is built from TRBV7-3 and TRBJ2-1; tentatively, D is TRBD1 (5 bases). The germline CDR1 and CDR2 sequences are SGHTA and FQGTGA. With 5 bases removed from V and 4 bases from J, the gap between germline ends came to 21 bases. The CDR3 sequence is 17 residues long. The CDR3: CASSGLSGQGGYNEQFF. CDR3 DNA: TGTGCCAGCAGCGGCCTTAGTGGGCAGGGTGGATACAATGAGCAGTTCTTC.

The chain has TRBV6-1 and TRBJ2-1; 7 positions match TRBD2. Germline V lookup: CDR1 MNHNS, CDR2 SASEGT. This CDR3 has 15 amino acids. Unmatched junction bases numbered 13, after V lost 8 bases and J lost 6 bases. Written as DNA, the CDR3 is TGTGCCAGCGCCGATGTCGGGGGGTGGGGCAATGAGCAGTTCTTC. The encoded protein is CASADVGGWGNEQFF.

The chain has TRBV21-1 and TRBJ2-7; TRBD2 is the table's D call, not checked against the DNA. TRBV21-1 is a known pseudogene. The CDR3 is 17 amino acids. The CDR3 loop reads CASKRIRAGGRIYEQYF. The CDR3 bases are TGTGCCAGCAAACGAATTCGAGCGGGGGGCCGGATCTACGAGCAGTACTTC.

The chain combines TRBV27 with TRBJ1-1; D is undetermined. V lost 5 bases and J 0 bases, leaving 7 bases between the germline ends. This CDR3 is built from 13 residues. Germline assignment: CDR1 MNHEY and CDR2 SMNVEV (reference sequence). The CDR3 reads CASSTQLNTEAFF. CDR3 DNA sequence: TGTGCCAGCAGTACACAGCTGAACACTGAAGCTTTCTTT.